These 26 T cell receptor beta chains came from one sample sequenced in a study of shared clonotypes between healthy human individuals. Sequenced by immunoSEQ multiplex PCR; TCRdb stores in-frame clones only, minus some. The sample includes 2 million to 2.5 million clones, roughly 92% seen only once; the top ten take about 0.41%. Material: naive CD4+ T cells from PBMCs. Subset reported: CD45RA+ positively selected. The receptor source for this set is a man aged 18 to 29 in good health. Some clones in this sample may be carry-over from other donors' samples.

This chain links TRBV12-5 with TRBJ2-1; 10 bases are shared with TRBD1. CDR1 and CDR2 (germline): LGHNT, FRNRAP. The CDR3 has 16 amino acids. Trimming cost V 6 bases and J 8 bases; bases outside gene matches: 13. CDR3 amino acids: CASGPDRGQGSDEQFF. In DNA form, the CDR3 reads TGTGCTAGTGGCCCAGACAGGGGACAGGGGTCGGATGAGCAGTTCTTC. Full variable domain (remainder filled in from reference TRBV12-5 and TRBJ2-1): DARVTQTPRHKVTEMGQEVTMRCQPILGHNTVFWYRQTMMQGLELLAYFRNRAPLDDSGMPKDRFSAEMPDATLATLKIQPSEPRDSAVYFCASGPDRGQGSDEQFFGPGTRLTVL.

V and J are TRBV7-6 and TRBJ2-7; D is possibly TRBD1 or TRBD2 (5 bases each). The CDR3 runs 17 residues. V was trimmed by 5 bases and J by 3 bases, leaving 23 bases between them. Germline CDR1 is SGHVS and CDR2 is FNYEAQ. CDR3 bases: TGTGCCAGCAGCCCAAGTGCCGGGACGGCTTTTTTCTACGAGCAGTACTTC. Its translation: CASSPSAGTAFFYEQYF.

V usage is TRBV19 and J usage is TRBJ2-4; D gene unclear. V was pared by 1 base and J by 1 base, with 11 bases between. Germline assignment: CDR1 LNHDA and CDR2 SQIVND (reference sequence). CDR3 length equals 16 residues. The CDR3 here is CASSIGGRMAKNIQYF. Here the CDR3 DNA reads TGTGCCAGTAGTATAGGGGGTAGGATGGCCAAAAACATTCAGTACTTC.

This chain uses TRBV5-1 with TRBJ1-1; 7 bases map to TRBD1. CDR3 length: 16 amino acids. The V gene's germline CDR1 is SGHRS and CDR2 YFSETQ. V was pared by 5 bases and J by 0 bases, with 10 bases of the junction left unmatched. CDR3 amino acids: CASRGGGGFMNTEAFF. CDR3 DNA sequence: TGCGCCAGCAGAGGAGGGGGCGGATTCATGAACACTGAAGCTTTCTTT.

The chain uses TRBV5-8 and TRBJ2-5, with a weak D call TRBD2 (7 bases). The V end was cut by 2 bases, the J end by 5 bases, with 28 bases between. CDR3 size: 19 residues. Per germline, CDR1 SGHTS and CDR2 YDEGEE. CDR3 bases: TGTGCCAGCAGCTTCCAATTTGCGGGGGCGGTGGGTGTTTGGGAGACCCAGTACTTC. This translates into CASSFQFAGAVGVWETQYF.

CDR3 region: CASSPPGGQGRGGYTF. For the CDR3, the DNA is TGTGCCAGCAGCCCCCCAGGGGGACAGGGAAGAGGTGGCTACACCTTC. The V gene is TRBV28, the J gene TRBJ1-2; 9 nucleotides align to TRBD1. Germline-derived CDR1 and CDR2 are MDHEN and SYDVKM. After removal of 6 bases from V and 7 bases from J, the junction contained 15 bases not matched to a gene. CDR3 length: 16 residues.

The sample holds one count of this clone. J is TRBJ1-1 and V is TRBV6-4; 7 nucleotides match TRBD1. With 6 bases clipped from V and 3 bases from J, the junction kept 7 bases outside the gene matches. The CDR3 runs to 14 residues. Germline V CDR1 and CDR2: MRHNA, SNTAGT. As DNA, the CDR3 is TGTGCCAGCAGAGATGACAGGGTGGACACTGAAGCTTTCTTT. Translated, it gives CASRDDRVDTEAFF.

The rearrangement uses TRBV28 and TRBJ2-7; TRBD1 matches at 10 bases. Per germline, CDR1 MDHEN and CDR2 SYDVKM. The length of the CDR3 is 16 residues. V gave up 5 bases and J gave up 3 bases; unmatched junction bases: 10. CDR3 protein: CASSGLGTGAYYEQYF. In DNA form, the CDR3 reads TGTGCCAGCAGTGGATTGGGGACAGGGGCTTACTACGAGCAGTACTTC.

The chain's CDR3 is CASSLMGAQTEAFF. The DNA of the CDR3 is TGCGCCAGCAGCTTGATGGGGGCGCAGACTGAAGCTTTCTTT. The V call is TRBV5-1, the J call TRBJ1-1, with a tentative D call TRBD1 (6 bases). Trimming took 1 base from V and 5 from J, leaving 12 bases between them. This CDR3 is 14 amino acids long. Germline loops: CDR1 SGHRS, CDR2 YFSETQ.

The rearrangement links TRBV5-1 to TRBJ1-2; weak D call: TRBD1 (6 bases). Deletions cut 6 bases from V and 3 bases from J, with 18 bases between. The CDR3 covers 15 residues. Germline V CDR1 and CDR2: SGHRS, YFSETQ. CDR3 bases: TGCGCCAGCACCCCAAGGGGGGCTGGGGACTATGGCTACACCTTC. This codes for CASTPRGAGDYGYTF.

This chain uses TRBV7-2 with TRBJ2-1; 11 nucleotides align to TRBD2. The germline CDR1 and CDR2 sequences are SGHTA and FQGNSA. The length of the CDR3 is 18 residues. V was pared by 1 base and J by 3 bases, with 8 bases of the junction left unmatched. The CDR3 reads CASSLVPSGRTNYNEQFF. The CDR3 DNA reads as TGTGCCAGCAGCTTAGTCCCTAGCGGGAGGACCAACTACAATGAGCAGTTCTTC.

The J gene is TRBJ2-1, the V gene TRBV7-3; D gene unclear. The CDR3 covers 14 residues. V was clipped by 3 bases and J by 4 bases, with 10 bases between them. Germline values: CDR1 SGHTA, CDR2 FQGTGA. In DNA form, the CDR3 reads TGTGCCAGCAGCTTTTATGGGTCTTACAATGAGCAGTTCTTC. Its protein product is CASSFYGSYNEQFF. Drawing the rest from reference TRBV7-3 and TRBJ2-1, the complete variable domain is GAGVSQTPSNKVTEKGKYVELRCDPISGHTALYWYRQSLGQGPEFLIYFQGTGAADDSGLPNDRFFAVRPEGSVSTLKIQRTERGDSAVYLCASSFYGSYNEQFFGPGTRLTVL.

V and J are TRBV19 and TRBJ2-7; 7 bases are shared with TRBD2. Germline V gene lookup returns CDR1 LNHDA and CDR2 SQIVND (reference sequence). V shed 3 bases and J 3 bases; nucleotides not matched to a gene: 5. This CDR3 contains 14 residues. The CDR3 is CASSMWRESYEQYF. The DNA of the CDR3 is TGTGCCAGTAGTATGTGGCGGGAGAGCTACGAGCAGTACTTC. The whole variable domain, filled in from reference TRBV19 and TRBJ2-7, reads DGGITQSPKYLFRKEGQNVTLSCEQNLNHDAMYWYRQDPGQGLRLIYYSQIVNDFQKGDIAEGYSVSREKKESFPLTVTSAQKNPTAFYLCASSMWRESYEQYFGPGTRLTVT.

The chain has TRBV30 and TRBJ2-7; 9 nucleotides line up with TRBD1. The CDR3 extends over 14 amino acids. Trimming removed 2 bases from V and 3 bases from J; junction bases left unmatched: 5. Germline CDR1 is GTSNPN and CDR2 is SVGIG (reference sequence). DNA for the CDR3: TGTGCCTGGAGTAATAGGACAGGGGTCTACGAGCAGTACTTC. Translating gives CAWSNRTGVYEQYF.

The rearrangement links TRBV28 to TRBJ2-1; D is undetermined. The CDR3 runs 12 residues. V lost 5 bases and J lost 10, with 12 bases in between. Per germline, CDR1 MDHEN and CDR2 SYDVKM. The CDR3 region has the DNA TGTGCCAGCAGTCAAATATACCAAGAGCAGTTCTTC. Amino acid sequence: CASSQIYQEQFF. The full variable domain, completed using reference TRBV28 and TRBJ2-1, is DVKVTQSSRYLVKRTGEKVFLECVQDMDHENMFWYRQDPGLGLRLIYFSYDVKMKEKGDIPEGYSVSREKKERFSLILESASTNQTSMYLCASSQIYQEQFFGPGTRLTVL.

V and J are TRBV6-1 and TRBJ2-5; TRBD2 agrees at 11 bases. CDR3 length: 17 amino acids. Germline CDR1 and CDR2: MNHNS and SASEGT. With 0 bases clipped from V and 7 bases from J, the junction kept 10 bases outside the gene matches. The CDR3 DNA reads TGTGCCAGCAGTGAAGCGCTCCTAGCGGGAGGTAGGCGGACCCAGTACTTC. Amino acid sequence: CASSEALLAGGRRTQYF.

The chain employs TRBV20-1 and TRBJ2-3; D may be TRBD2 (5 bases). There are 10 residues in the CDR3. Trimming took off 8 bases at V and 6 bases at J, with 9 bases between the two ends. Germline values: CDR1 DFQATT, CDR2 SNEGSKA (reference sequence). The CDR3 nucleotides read TGCAGTCCGGAGGAGGATACGCAGTATTTT. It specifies CSPEEDTQYF.

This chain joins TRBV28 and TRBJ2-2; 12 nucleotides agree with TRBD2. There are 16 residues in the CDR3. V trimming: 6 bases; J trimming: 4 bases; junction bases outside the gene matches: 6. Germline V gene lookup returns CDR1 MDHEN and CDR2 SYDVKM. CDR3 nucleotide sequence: TGTGCCAGCAGACCTAGCGGGAGGGCCGGCACCGGGGAGCTGTTTTTT. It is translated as CASRPSGRAGTGELFF.

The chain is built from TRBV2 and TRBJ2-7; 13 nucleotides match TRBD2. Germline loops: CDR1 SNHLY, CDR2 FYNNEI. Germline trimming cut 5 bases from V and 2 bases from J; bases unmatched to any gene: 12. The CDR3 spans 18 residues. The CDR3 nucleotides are TGTGCCAGCAGTTCTACTAGATGGGGGACTAGCGGGACCTACGAGCAGTACTTC. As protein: CASSSTRWGTSGTYEQYF.

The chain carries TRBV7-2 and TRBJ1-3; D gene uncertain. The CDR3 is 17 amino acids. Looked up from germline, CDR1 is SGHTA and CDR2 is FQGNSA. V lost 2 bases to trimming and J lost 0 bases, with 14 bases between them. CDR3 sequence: CASSLLGITSSGNTIYF. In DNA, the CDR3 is TGTGCCAGCAGCTTATTGGGGATCACGAGCTCTGGAAACACCATATATTTT.

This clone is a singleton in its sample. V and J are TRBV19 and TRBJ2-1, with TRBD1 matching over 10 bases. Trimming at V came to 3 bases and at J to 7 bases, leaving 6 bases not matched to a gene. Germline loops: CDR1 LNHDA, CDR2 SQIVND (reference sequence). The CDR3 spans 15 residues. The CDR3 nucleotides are TGTGCCAGTAGTATTTGGGACAGGGGTTTGAATGAGCAGTTCTTC. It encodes CASSIWDRGLNEQFF.

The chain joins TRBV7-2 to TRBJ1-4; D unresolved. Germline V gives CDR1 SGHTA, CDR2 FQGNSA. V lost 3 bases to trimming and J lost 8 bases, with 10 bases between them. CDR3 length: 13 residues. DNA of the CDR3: TGTGCCAGCAGCTTTTCTAGGGAAGAAAAACTGTTTTTT. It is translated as CASSFSREEKLFF.

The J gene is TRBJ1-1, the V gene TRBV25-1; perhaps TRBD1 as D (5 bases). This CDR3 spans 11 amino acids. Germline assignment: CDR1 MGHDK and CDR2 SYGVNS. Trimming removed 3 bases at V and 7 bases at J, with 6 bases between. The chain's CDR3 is CASSEGDEAFF. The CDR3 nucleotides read TGTGCCAGCAGTGAGGGGGATGAAGCTTTCTTT.

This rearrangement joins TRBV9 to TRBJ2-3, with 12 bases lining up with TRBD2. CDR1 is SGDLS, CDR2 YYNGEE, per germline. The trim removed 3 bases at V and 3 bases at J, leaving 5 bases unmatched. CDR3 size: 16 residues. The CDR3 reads CASSAKLAGGTDTQYF. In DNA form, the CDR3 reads TGTGCCAGCAGCGCCAAACTAGCGGGGGGAACAGATACGCAGTATTTT.

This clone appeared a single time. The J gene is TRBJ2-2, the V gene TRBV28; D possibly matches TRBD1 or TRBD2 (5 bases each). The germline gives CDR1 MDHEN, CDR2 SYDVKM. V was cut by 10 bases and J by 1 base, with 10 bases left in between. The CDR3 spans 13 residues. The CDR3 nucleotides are TGTGCCATACGGGACGAGAACACCGGGGAGCTGTTTTTT. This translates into CAIRDENTGELFF.

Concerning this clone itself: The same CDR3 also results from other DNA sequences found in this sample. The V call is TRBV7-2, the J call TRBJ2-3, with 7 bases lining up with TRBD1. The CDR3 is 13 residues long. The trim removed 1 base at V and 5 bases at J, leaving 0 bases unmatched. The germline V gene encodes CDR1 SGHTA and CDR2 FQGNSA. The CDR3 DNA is TGTGCCAGCAGCTTAGGACAGGGAGATACGCAGTATTTT. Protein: CASSLGQGDTQYF.